What follows are 22 T cell receptor beta chains derived from one specimen sequenced in a study of blood T cell repertoires in COVID-19. Profiling relied on immunoSEQ multiplex PCR, and the TCRdb table lists in-frame clones only, not all of them. The table shows 250,000 to 350,000 clones, with 88% occurring only once. The specimen sequenced was PBMCs or T cells enriched from blood (not recorded which). The receptors come from a woman in her sixties in a cohort exposed to, infected with or recovered from COVID-19 (not recorded which).

The V gene is TRBV25-1, the J gene TRBJ1-4; 9 bases are shared with TRBD1. CDR3 length equals 18 residues. Trimming removed 4 bases from V and 5 bases from J; junction bases left unmatched: 14. CDR1 and CDR2 (germline): MGHDK, SYGVNS. The CDR3 sequence: CASSAPTGGNIGNEKLFF. The CDR3 nucleotides read TGTGCCAGCAGTGCCCCGACAGGGGGGAATATTGGGAATGAAAAACTGTTTTTT.

This clone is a singleton in its sample. The chain carries TRBV28 and TRBJ2-2; no firm D call. Trimming removed 7 bases from V and 3 bases from J, with 9 bases in between. Germline loops: CDR1 MDHEN, CDR2 SYDVKM. This CDR3 spans 13 amino acids. CDR3 protein: CASISTDTGELFF. CDR3 sequence (DNA): TGTGCCAGCATATCCACAGACACCGGGGAGCTGTTTTTT.

The chain has TRBV10-3 and TRBJ2-7; TRBD2 aligns across 12 bases. The germline gives CDR1 ENHRY, CDR2 SYGVKD. The V and J ends lost 7 bases and 5 bases, in that order; junction bases with no gene match: 12. The CDR3 is 16 amino acids. In nucleotides, the CDR3 is TGTGCCATCATGAGGGCTAGCGGGAGGGCCACGGACGAGCAGTACTTC. Protein product: CAIMRASGRATDEQYF.

V usage is TRBV3-1 (or the pseudogene TRBV3-2) and J usage is TRBJ2-2; 9 bases match TRBD2. The J segment lost 1 base and the V segment lost 5 bases, leaving 2 bases of the junction unmatched. Germline CDR1 is LGHDT and CDR2 is YNNKEL (reference sequence). This CDR3 has 15 residues. CDR3 amino acids: CASSLLAGNTGELFF. CDR3 DNA sequence: TGTGCCAGCAGCTTACTAGCGGGGAACACCGGGGAGCTGTTTTTT.

This sequence joins TRBV28 and TRBJ2-1, with TRBD2 matching 11 bases. The V gene's germline CDR1 is MDHEN and CDR2 SYDVKM. The CDR3 is made up of 16 amino acids. V gave up 7 bases and J gave up 9 bases; unmatched junction bases: 14. CDR3 sequence (DNA): TGTGCCAGCAACCCGCCACTAGCGGGAGCTTTCGGTGAGCAGTTCTTC. It encodes CASNPPLAGAFGEQFF.

The chain couples TRBV14 to TRBJ2-7; 8 bases are shared with TRBD2. CDR3 length equals 15 residues. Unmatched junction bases numbered 2, after V lost 1 base and J lost 0 bases. The V gene's germline CDR1 is SGHDN and CDR2 FVKESK. CDR3 protein: CASSQVGLASYEQYF. In DNA form, the CDR3 reads TGTGCCAGCAGCCAAGTTGGACTAGCCTCCTACGAGCAGTACTTC.

This chain uses TRBV19 with TRBJ1-1; 9 bases are a match to TRBD1. Germline CDR1 and CDR2: LNHDA and SQIVND (reference sequence). The CDR3 contains 15 residues. V lost 5 bases to trimming and J lost 3 bases; unmatched junction nucleotides: 7. CDR3 amino acids: CASSFSRDRDTEAFF. CDR3 DNA: TGTGCCAGTAGTTTCTCCCGGGACAGGGACACTGAAGCTTTCTTT. Full variable domain (outside the CDR3, taken from reference TRBV19 and TRBJ1-1): DGGITQSPKYLFRKEGQNVTLSCEQNLNHDAMYWYRQDPGQGLRLIYYSQIVNDFQKGDIAEGYSVSREKKESFPLTVTSAQKNPTAFYLCASSFSRDRDTEAFFGQGTRLTVV.

This clone was seen a handful of times. This rearrangement joins TRBV11-2 to TRBJ2-5; 12 bases agree with TRBD2. CDR1 is SGHAT, CDR2 FQNNGV, per germline. The CDR3 runs 17 residues. V trimming: 2 bases; J trimming: 4 bases; junction bases outside the gene matches: 8. The chain's CDR3 is CASSLRASGRASETQYF. CDR3 bases: TGTGCCAGCAGCTTACGGGCTAGCGGGAGGGCCTCAGAGACCCAGTACTTC.

This clone was picked up one time. The chain combines TRBV30 with TRBJ1-3; D is uncertain. Trimming took off 8 bases at V and 0 bases at J, with 23 bases between the two ends. There are 17 residues in the CDR3. The germline V gene has CDR1 GTSNPN and CDR2 SVGIG (reference sequence). CDR3 loop: CARTLGPRPNSGNTIYF. CDR3 nucleotide sequence: TGTGCCCGAACGCTTGGCCCCAGGCCCAACTCTGGAAACACCATATATTTT.

The rearrangement joins TRBV9 to TRBJ2-7, with 7 bases lining up with TRBD1. V dropped 0 bases and J dropped 4; count of bases not matched to a gene: 10. This CDR3 has 16 residues. Per the germline V gene, CDR1 is SGDLS and CDR2 is YYNGEE. The CDR3 is CASSVVSGTAVYEQYF. In DNA, the CDR3 is TGTGCCAGCAGCGTAGTGAGTGGGACAGCGGTATACGAGCAGTACTTC.

The chain couples TRBV5-1 to TRBJ2-1; 9 positions match TRBD1. Unmatched junction bases numbered 8, after V lost 0 bases and J lost 7 bases. CDR1 and CDR2 (germline): SGHRS, YFSETQ. This CDR3 spans 16 amino acids. CDR3 sequence (DNA): TGCGCCAGCAGCTTGGGACCAACAGGGGGCCAAAATGAGCAGTTCTTC. This encodes CASSLGPTGGQNEQFF. Filled out from reference TRBV5-1 and TRBJ2-1, the complete variable domain reads KAGVTQTPRYLIKTRGQQVTLSCSPISGHRSVSWYQQTPGQGLQFLFEYFSETQRNKGNFPGRFSGRQFSNSRSEMNVSTLELGDSALYLCASSLGPTGGQNEQFFGPGTRLTVL.

This clone appeared a single time. V usage is TRBV27 and J usage is TRBJ1-2; D may be TRBD1 (6 bases). Germline CDR1 is MNHEY and CDR2 is SMNVEV (reference sequence). V lost 2 bases and J lost 7, with 11 bases in between. This CDR3 region has 13 residues. CDR3 sequence (DNA): TGTGCCAGCAGTTTAAACAGGGCGGGTGGCTACACCTTC. Translated: CASSLNRAGGYTF.

This clone has only one observation. The V call is TRBV10-2, the J call TRBJ2-7, with 7 bases that match TRBD1. The CDR3 runs 14 residues. Germline V gives CDR1 WSHSY, CDR2 SAAADI. V gave up 10 bases and J gave up 1 base; unmatched junction bases: 10. The CDR3 here is CATWPGQHSYEQYF. CDR3 DNA: TGCGCCACCTGGCCGGGACAGCATTCCTACGAGCAGTACTTC.

The chain uses TRBV5-8 and TRBJ1-1; tentative D call: TRBD1 (6 bases). In germline, CDR1 is SGHTS, CDR2 YDEGEE. CDR3 length: 14 residues. The germline V and J ends were trimmed by 4 bases and 5 bases, with 15 bases remaining between them. The CDR3 region has the DNA TGTGCCAGCAGCCCGTACAGGGAGGGGACTGAAGCTTTCTTT. Translation gives CASSPYREGTEAFF. Together with reference TRBV5-8 and TRBJ1-1, the CDR3 gives the full variable domain: EAGVTQSPTHLIKTRGQQATLRCSPISGHTSVYWYQQALGLGLQFLLWYDEGEERNRGNFPPRFSGRQFPNYSSELNVNALELEDSALYLCASSPYREGTEAFFGQGTRLTVV.

The chain joins TRBV18 to TRBJ1-5; D uncertain. CDR3 length: 12 amino acids. Trimming left V 2 bases short and J 5 bases short, with 4 bases between. Germline-derived CDR1 and CDR2 are KGHSH and LQKENI. This chain's CDR3 is CASSPADQPQHF. Written as DNA, the CDR3 is TGTGCCAGCTCACCAGCGGATCAGCCCCAGCATTTT.

The chain carries TRBV24-1 and TRBJ2-1; the D gene is possibly TRBD2 (6 bases). The CDR3 sequence is 15 residues long. The V gene's germline CDR1 is KGHDR and CDR2 SFDVKD. Trimming cost V 4 bases and J 2 bases, with 11 bases left between them. This CDR3 reads CATSEPGLTYNEQFF. Written as DNA, the CDR3 is TGTGCCACCAGTGAACCGGGACTTACCTACAATGAGCAGTTCTTC.

This chain connects TRBV28 to TRBJ1-6; 8 nucleotides line up with TRBD1. Looked up from germline, CDR1 is MDHEN and CDR2 is SYDVKM. V lost 6 bases and J lost 0; bases outside the gene matches: 7. The CDR3 contains 17 residues. The CDR3 is CASSPGGQSSYNSPLHF. CDR3 bases: TGTGCCAGCAGCCCAGGGGGCCAGAGCTCCTATAATTCACCCCTCCACTTT.

The chain employs TRBV27 and TRBJ2-7; TRBD2 matches at 13 bases. V lost 5 bases, J lost 0 bases, and 4 bases stayed unmatched. The length of the CDR3 is 16 residues. CDR1 and CDR2 from the germline V gene are MNHEY and SMNVEV (reference sequence). The CDR3 region is CASSTGLAGDSYEQYF. Here the CDR3 DNA reads TGTGCCAGCAGTACAGGACTAGCGGGAGACTCCTACGAGCAGTACTTC.

This chain links TRBV20-1 with TRBJ1-2, with 7 bases that match TRBD1. The CDR3 is made up of 14 amino acids. Germline-derived CDR1 and CDR2 are DFQATT and SNEGSKA (reference sequence). In nucleotides, the CDR3 is TGCAGCGCGAGTATAAGGGCAGGGACAGATGGCTACACCTTC. It yields the protein CSASIRAGTDGYTF.

CDR3 protein: CAWSVSAGTGNSPLHF. In nucleotides, the CDR3 is TGTGCCTGGAGTGTATCCGCCGGGACAGGGAATTCACCCCTCCACTTT. The chain is built from TRBV30 and TRBJ1-6; 9 positions match TRBD1. CDR1 GTSNPN and CDR2 SVGIG come from the germline V gene (reference sequence). This CDR3 comprises 16 residues. Trimming at V came to 0 bases and at J to 7 bases, leaving 7 bases not matched to a gene.

This chain joins TRBV11-2 and TRBJ2-7; a weak D match, TRBD1 (5 bases). Germline CDR1 SGHAT, CDR2 FQNNGV. Trimming shortened V by 6 bases and J by 3 bases, and 9 bases separated the two germline ends. This CDR3 has 12 amino acids. The DNA for the CDR3 is TGTGCCAGCAGTCGGACATTCTACGAGCAGTACTTC. Translated, it gives CASSRTFYEQYF.

This chain connects TRBV7-9 to TRBJ2-1; TRBD1 aligns across 11 bases. Unmatched junction bases numbered 3, after V lost 1 base and J lost 4 bases. Germline lookup yields CDR1 SEHNR and CDR2 FQNEAQ (reference sequence). CDR3 size: 16 residues. The CDR3 reads CASSLVGQGAYNEQFF. The CDR3 nucleotides are TGTGCCAGCAGCTTAGTCGGACAGGGGGCTTACAATGAGCAGTTCTTC.